The clone carrying this T cell receptor (beta chain) was counted only a few times. CDR3 length: 16 residues. V trimming: 4 bases; J trimming: 1 base; junction bases outside the gene matches: 7. CDR1 is LNHDA, CDR2 SQIVND, per germline (reference sequence). This sample stems from a study of blood T cell repertoires in COVID-19. Method: immunoSEQ multiplex PCR; TCRdb's copy keeps in-frame clones and lacks some. The sample shows 200,000 to 300,000 clones, about 82% of them seen only once. Living in 25 or so US areas, the participants were between roughly 18 and 95 years of age. Researchers sorted participants into cohorts using their self-reported clinical history.

Sample: PBMCs or T cells enriched from blood (not recorded which). This TCR came from a woman in her fifties or sixties with acute COVID-19. This rearrangement joins TRBV19 to TRBJ1-3; TRBD1 matches at 7 bases. DNA for the CDR3: TGTGCCAGTAGTACAAGGACAGGCGGATCTGGAAACACCATATATTTT. This codes for CASSTRTGGSGNTIYF. The full variable domain, its missing parts supplied by reference TRBV19 and TRBJ1-3, is DGGITQSPKYLFRKEGQNVTLSCEQNLNHDAMYWYRQDPGQGLRLIYYSQIVNDFQKGDIAEGYSVSREKKESFPLTVTSAQKNPTAFYLCASSTRTGGSGNTIYFGEGSWLTVV.